Here is one T cell receptor beta chain with its context. What it recognizes is unknown. The sample belongs to a study of Ad26.COV2.S vaccination and SARS-CoV-2 variants. Sample treatment: roughly 19 received Ad26.COV2.S at low or high dose, single or two shots; about 5 received placebo; per-sample allocation not given. Collection of samples fell on day 63 after the first vaccine or placebo injection. Vaccine was an Ad26 vector expressing Wuhan-strain SARS-CoV-2 spike. TCRdb's copy holds only in-frame clones and misses some; the assay was immunoSEQ multiplex PCR. The data hold about 220,000 clones, with over 75% observed a single time. CDR1 SNHLY and CDR2 FYNNEI come from the germline V gene. The V end was cut by 5 bases, the J end by 11 bases, with 11 bases between. The CDR3 has 11 residues. Overall study findings and caveats: The study found similar non-spike TCR breadth in vaccine and placebo recipients.

This chain joins TRBV2 and TRBJ2-3; D remains unclear. Sequences were derived from peripheral blood, sampled in a trial of Ad26.COV2.S vaccine versus placebo. The origin of this receptor is a person aged 18 to 65 who received the Ad26.COV2.S COVID-19 vaccine or a placebo. CDR3 in DNA: TGTGCCAGCAGTCGGCGTAGTGAGCAGTATTTT. It encodes CASSRRSEQYF.